These T cell receptor beta chains were read from a single sample in a study of blood T cell repertoires in COVID-19. Sequenced by immunoSEQ multiplex PCR; TCRdb stores in-frame clones only, minus some. Among roughly 380,000 clones listed, roughly 87% were seen once. Input material: PBMCs or T cells enriched from blood (not recorded which). The source of these receptors is a woman aged 25 to 39 who had recovered from COVID-19. Each CDR3 is given with its conserved first and last residue. Each record gives: clone size, V gene, D gene, CDR3 length, J gene, CDR3 DNA, CDR3 protein. D genes are given only for firm matches. Size is omitted from some rows. Given values are once, few, many or a class for expanded clones.

>-|TRBV5-4|-|15|TRBJ2-3
TGTGCCAGCAGCTTTGGGGGCGCTAGCACAGATACGCAGTATTTT
CASSFGGASTDTQYF
>-|TRBV7-8|TRBD2|15|TRBJ2-1
TGTGCCAGCAGCTTCCTAGCGGGAGGGCCCGATGAGCAGTTCTTC
CASSFLAGGPDEQFF
>-|TRBV5-6|TRBD1|14|TRBJ2-7
TGTGCCAGCAGCCGCGGGCACAGGGGCGACGAGCAGTACTTC
CASSRGHRGDEQYF
>-|TRBV9|-|14|TRBJ2-3
TGTGCCAGCAGCGTAGGCCTAGTACAAGATACGCAGTATTTT
CASSVGLVQDTQYF
>-|TRBV7-8|-|15|TRBJ2-5
TGTGCCAGCAGCTTAAACCCCTGGGCTGAAGAGACCCAGTACTTC
CASSLNPWAEETQYF
>-|TRBV18|-|15|TRBJ2-5
TGTGCCAGCTCACCAATGACAAGGGGGGGAGAGACCCAGTACTTC
CASSPMTRGGETQYF
>-|TRBV10-2|-|13|TRBJ1-5
TGCGCCAGTACCCAGGGGTCGGGTCAGCCCCAGCATTTT
CASTQGSGQPQHF
>few|TRBV20-1|TRBD1|13|TRBJ2-7
TGCAGTGCCAGTCCGGACAGGGGGTACGAGCAGTACTTC
CSASPDRGYEQYF
>-|TRBV27|-|15|TRBJ2-3
TGTGCCAGCAGTTTTCGGAGCGGGAGCACAGATACGCAGTATTTT
CASSFRSGSTDTQYF
>-|TRBV3-1/TRBV3-2|TRBD1|15|TRBJ2-1
TGTGCCAGCAGCCCGACAGGGGGTACCTACAATGAGCAGTTCTTC
CASSPTGGTYNEQFF
>-|TRBV29-1|TRBD1|11|TRBJ1-2
TGCAGCGTTCGGACAGGGGTTGGCTACACCTTC
CSVRTGVGYTF
>-|TRBV6-5|TRBD2|15|TRBJ2-7
TGTGCCAGCAGTTACTCGGGACTAGCGATCTACGAGCAGTACTTC
CASSYSGLAIYEQYF
>-|TRBV25-1|TRBD1|16|TRBJ1-1
TGTGCCAGCAGTGACACTCGGACAGGGGCGGACACTGAAGCTTTCTTT
CASSDTRTGADTEAFF
>-|TRBV9|-|14|TRBJ2-7
TGTGCCAGCAGCGTAGTCGGGAGCAGCGACGAGCAGTACTTC
CASSVVGSSDEQYF
>once|TRBV27|TRBD2|13|TRBJ2-2
TGTGCCACTAGCGGAGCGCGCACCGGGGAGCTGTTTTTT
CATSGARTGELFF
>-|TRBV5-4|TRBD1|14|TRBJ2-3
TGTGCCAGCAGCCTACAGGGGGGCACAGATACGCAGTATTTT
CASSLQGGTDTQYF
>-|TRBV7-9|TRBD1|16|TRBJ1-1
TGTGCCAGCAGAAACGGACAGGGCCTGGGGAACACTGAAGCTTTCTTT
CASRNGQGLGNTEAFF
>-|TRBV7-9|TRBD2|16|TRBJ2-1
TGTGCCAGCAGCCCCGGCGGTAGCGGGGGGTACAATGAGCAGTTCTTC
CASSPGGSGGYNEQFF
>-|TRBV11-1|-|14|TRBJ2-5
TGTGCCAGCAGCTTCGGACAGAACCAAGAGACCCAGTACTTC
CASSFGQNQETQYF
>-|TRBV27|TRBD1|12|TRBJ1-6
TGTGCCAGCACCACAGGGGTTTCACCCCTCCACTTT
CASTTGVSPLHF
>-|TRBV13|TRBD2|15|TRBJ2-3
TGTGCCAGCAGCTCGACTAGCGGGCTGGCTGATACGCAGTATTTT
CASSSTSGLADTQYF
>once|TRBV5-4|TRBD1|15|TRBJ1-6
TGTGCCAGCAGCTTGAGGACAGGGGGTAATTCACCCCTCCACTTT
CASSLRTGGNSPLHF
>few|TRBV29-1|TRBD2|14|TRBJ2-1
TGCAGCGTTTTAGCGGGGCCTGGCTACAATGAGCAGTTCTTC
CSVLAGPGYNEQFF
>-|TRBV3-1/TRBV3-2|-|18|TRBJ1-4
TGTGCCAGCAGCCAAGCGGTCGTGGAAGCGGGGCCTAATGAAAAACTGTTTTTT
CASSQAVVEAGPNEKLFF
>-|TRBV11-3|TRBD2|16|TRBJ2-3
TGTGCCAGCAGCTTATGGACTAGCGGGGGGCCCGGGACGCAGTATTTT
CASSLWTSGGPGTQYF
>-|TRBV11-2|TRBD2|15|TRBJ2-7
TGTGCCAGCAGCGACAAGACTAGCGGGATCCACGAGCAGTACTTC
CASSDKTSGIHEQYF
>-|TRBV2|TRBD2|15|TRBJ2-2
TGTGCCAGCACTAGACTAGCTCTTGGGACCGGGGAGCTGTTTTTT
CASTRLALGTGELFF
>-|TRBV9|-|17|TRBJ2-7
TGTGCCAGCAGCGTAGAATTAATGGGTCCCTCAGGATCCGAGCAGTACTTC
CASSVELMGPSGSEQYF
>-|TRBV5-8|-|15|TRBJ2-7
TGTGCCAGCAGAAGTCTCGCAGGTCAAACCTACGAGCAGTACTTC
CASRSLAGQTYEQYF
>-|TRBV5-1|-|14|TRBJ2-5
TGCGCCAGCAGCTTAGGGGACACTATAACGACCCAGTACTTC
CASSLGDTITTQYF
>-|TRBV25-1|TRBD2|17|TRBJ2-5
TGTGCCAGCAGTGATTGGATGAGGCGGGAGGGGCAAGAGACCCAGTACTTC
CASSDWMRREGQETQYF
>once|TRBV9|-|15|TRBJ2-1
TGTGCCAGCAGCGTAGGTACGGGCTCCTACAATGAGCAGTTCTTC
CASSVGTGSYNEQFF
>-|TRBV3-1/TRBV3-2|TRBD1|16|TRBJ2-1
TGTGCCAGCAGCCTACCGGACAGGGTCAGCCACAATGAGCAGTTCTTC
CASSLPDRVSHNEQFF
>-|TRBV5-8|-|13|TRBJ2-3
TGTGCCAGCAGCCTAGGACAGACAGATACGCAGTATTTT
CASSLGQTDTQYF
>-|TRBV10-3|-|16|TRBJ1-5
TGTGCCATCAGTGAGGCCGGGACTAATAGCAATCAGCCCCAGCATTTT
CAISEAGTNSNQPQHF
>-|TRBV6-5|TRBD2|16|TRBJ2-3
TGTGCCAGCAGTTACGGGGGGACTAGCGGGAGAGATACGCAGTATTTT
CASSYGGTSGRDTQYF
>-|TRBV11-2|-|13|TRBJ1-6
TGTGCCAGCAGCTTCCATGAGAATTCACCCCTCCACTTT
CASSFHENSPLHF
>-|TRBV3-1/TRBV3-2|-|15|TRBJ1-1
TGTGCCAGCAGCCAAGTTCCGGGAGTGAACACTGAAGCTTTCTTT
CASSQVPGVNTEAFF
>-|TRBV6-5|-|13|TRBJ1-5
TGTGCCAGCAGTTACTTCGGGAATCAGCCCCAGCATTTT
CASSYFGNQPQHF
>-|TRBV29-1|TRBD1|11|TRBJ1-1
TGCAGCGTTGGGACAGGGGGGGAAGCTTTCTTT
CSVGTGGEAFF
>-|TRBV15|TRBD1|15|TRBJ1-4
TGTGCCACCAGCAGAGAACAGGGGTTTAATGAAAAACTGTTTTTT
CATSREQGFNEKLFF
>-|TRBV5-5|-|15|TRBJ1-1
TGTGCCAGCAGCGAGATACCGACAGCGAACACTGAAGCTTTCTTT
CASSEIPTANTEAFF
>-|TRBV5-1|-|20|TRBJ1-6
TGCGCCAGCAGCTTTAAGCCCTCCCTCGGGGGTATTACTTCGGATTCACCCCTCCACTTT
CASSFKPSLGGITSDSPLHF
>-|TRBV7-9|-|15|TRBJ1-2
TGTGCCAGCAGCTTAGGGCAGGGTGGGTACTATGGCTACACCTTC
CASSLGQGGYYGYTF
>-|TRBV29-1|-|12|TRBJ1-1
TGCAGCGCCGAATTGGGGGGAACTGAAGCTTTCTTT
CSAELGGTEAFF
>-|TRBV6-6|TRBD1|18|TRBJ1-1
TGTGCCAGCAGTCGATTCACCTTTCGACAGGGGACCGGCACTGAAGCTTTCTTT
CASSRFTFRQGTGTEAFF
>-|TRBV5-8|-|16|TRBJ1-1
TGTGCCAGCAGCTCAAGAGGGAGTCGGGGGAACACTGAAGCTTTCTTT
CASSSRGSRGNTEAFF
>-|TRBV5-1|TRBD1|15|TRBJ2-7
TGCGCCAGCAGCTGGGGACAGGGGCCTACCTACGAGCAGTACTTC
CASSWGQGPTYEQYF
>few|TRBV2|-|14|TRBJ2-3
TGTGCCAGCAAAGAGGGCATTAGCACAGATACGCAGTATTTT
CASKEGISTDTQYF
>-|TRBV25-1|TRBD1|15|TRBJ1-1
TGTGCCAGCAGTGAACCTCGACAGGGCGACACTGAAGCTTTCTTT
CASSEPRQGDTEAFF
>-|TRBV2|-|15|TRBJ2-3
TGTGCCAGCAGTCCAATATGGGGGGGCACAGATACGCAGTATTTT
CASSPIWGGTDTQYF